Following are 15 T cell receptor beta chains from one sample sequenced in a study of blood T cell repertoires in COVID-19. TCRdb keeps only in-frame clones here, not all; method: immunoSEQ multiplex PCR. This table holds tens of thousands of clones, roughly nine tenths found once. The sample was peripheral blood. The receptors were gathered from a man over 45 with active COVID-19.

The rearrangement joins TRBV2 to TRBJ1-3, with D possibly matching TRBD1 (5 bases). From germline, CDR1 is SNHLY and CDR2 FYNNEI. This CDR3 has 16 amino acids. V lost 1 base and J 0 bases, leaving 10 bases between the germline ends. CDR3 DNA sequence: TGTGCCAGCAGTGAAGAAAGGGGTCTCTCTGGAAACACCATATATTTT. This encodes CASSEERGLSGNTIYF.

This rearrangement joins TRBV4-2 to TRBJ2-7, with TRBD1 identical over 11 bases. The CDR3 extends over 15 amino acids. In germline, CDR1 is LGHNA, CDR2 YNFKEQ. Trimming cost V 1 base and J 7 bases; bases outside gene matches: 6. CDR3 sequence: CASSQVPGQGGEQYF. CDR3 nucleotide sequence: TGTGCCAGCAGCCAAGTTCCGGGACAGGGGGGTGAGCAGTACTTC.

The chain combines TRBV5-1 with TRBJ2-3; TRBD2 matches 16 bases. CDR1 and CDR2 from the germline V gene are SGHRS and YFSETQ. J gave up 6 bases and V 4 bases, and 5 bases lay outside the gene matches. CDR3 length equals 16 residues. CDR3 sequence (DNA): TGCGCCAGCAGCACGGGACTAGCGGGAGGGAAGGATACGCAGTATTTT. Residues: CASSTGLAGGKDTQYF.

This chain connects TRBV4-1 to TRBJ1-3, with a possible D match to TRBD1 (5 bases). The CDR3 totals 18 residues. Germline V gene sequence: CDR1 MGHRA, CDR2 YSYEKL. Trimming cost V 5 bases and J 0 bases, with 20 bases left between them. For the CDR3, the DNA is TGCGCCAGCAGCTTAAGACCCGGGACTCTTGGCTCTGGAAACACCATATATTTT. Its protein product is CASSLRPGTLGSGNTIYF.

This clone has just a few counts. Here the CDR3 reads CASSAGTGGQPQHF. The CDR3 coding sequence is TGTGCCAGCAGTGCCGGGACAGGGGGTCAGCCCCAGCATTTT. The chain employs TRBV6-2 or TRBV6-3 and TRBJ1-5, with 11 bases matching TRBD1. The CDR3 consists of 14 residues. CDR1 MNHEY and CDR2 SVGEGT come from the germline V gene. The J segment lost 6 bases and the V segment lost 5 bases, leaving 3 bases of the junction unmatched.

The J gene is TRBJ2-2, the V gene TRBV7-9; the match to TRBD2 covers 10 bases. V dropped 0 bases and J dropped 5; count of bases not matched to a gene: 9. CDR3 length: 18 residues. Germline CDR1 SEHNR, CDR2 FQNEAQ (reference sequence). CDR3 nucleotides: TGTGCCAGCAGCTTAGCGTTTCTAGCGGGAGTACGGACCGGGGAGCTGTTTTTT. Protein: CASSLAFLAGVRTGELFF. Using reference TRBV7-9 and TRBJ2-2 for the parts outside the CDR3, the full variable domain is DTGVSQNPRHKITKRGQNVTFRCDPISEHNRLYWYRQTLGQGPEFLTYFQNEAQLEKSRLLSDRFSAERPKGSFSTLEIQRTEQGDSAMYLCASSLAFLAGVRTGELFFGEGSRLTVL.

This chain joins TRBV19 and TRBJ1-1; TRBD1 aligns across 8 bases. The CDR3 is made up of 13 amino acids. Germline values: CDR1 LNHDA, CDR2 SQIVND (reference sequence). The ends lost 7 bases at V and 7 bases at J; junction bases unmatched: 8. CDR3 in amino acids: CASMAGGEIEAFF. The DNA of the CDR3 is TGTGCCAGTATGGCAGGGGGCGAAATTGAAGCTTTCTTT. Drawing the rest from reference TRBV19 and TRBJ1-1, the complete variable domain is DGGITQSPKYLFRKEGQNVTLSCEQNLNHDAMYWYRQDPGQGLRLIYYSQIVNDFQKGDIAEGYSVSREKKESFPLTVTSAQKNPTAFYLCASMAGGEIEAFFGQGTRLTVV.

The gene calls are TRBV14 and TRBJ2-5, with a possible D match to TRBD2 (5 bases). With 0 bases removed from V and 5 bases from J, the gap between germline ends came to 13 bases. The CDR3 runs 15 residues. The V gene's germline CDR1 is SGHDN and CDR2 FVKESK. CDR3 coding DNA: TGTGCCAGCAGCCAAGATCGGGAAGGTGTGGAGACCCAGTACTTC. This encodes CASSQDREGVETQYF. The whole variable domain, remainder taken from reference TRBV14 and TRBJ2-5, is EAGVTQFPSHSVIEKGQTVTLRCDPISGHDNLYWYRRVMGKEIKFLLHFVKESKQDESGMPNNRFLAERTGGTYSTLKVQPAELEDSGVYFCASSQDREGVETQYFGPGTRLLVL.

The chain combines TRBV24-1 with TRBJ1-5; no clear D. CDR1 and CDR2 from the germline V gene are KGHDR and SFDVKD. The CDR3 is 16 amino acids. V was cut by 5 bases and J by 0 bases, with 13 bases left in between. Written as DNA, the CDR3 is TGTGCCACCAGTGGTACGGCGGTTTATAGCAATCAGCCCCAGCATTTT. It is translated as CATSGTAVYSNQPQHF.

This chain links TRBV27 with TRBJ1-2, with TRBD1 as a possible D gene (5 bases). V lost 0 bases, J lost 4 bases, and 9 bases lay in between. Germline CDR1 is MNHEY and CDR2 is SMNVEV (reference sequence). This CDR3 spans 14 amino acids. CDR3 amino acids: CASSLSGQGYGYTF. CDR3 sequence (DNA): TGTGCCAGCAGTTTATCGGGGCAGGGCTATGGCTACACCTTC.

This clone was picked up a small number of times. The chain recombines TRBV5-1 with TRBJ1-1; 8 bases are a match to TRBD1. Germline V CDR1 and CDR2: SGHRS, YFSETQ. This CDR3 has 13 amino acids. The junction had 4 bases not matched to a gene; V was cut back by 2 bases and J by 7 bases. Here the CDR3 reads CASSFGQGSEAFF. CDR3 coding DNA: TGCGCCAGCAGCTTTGGACAGGGCAGTGAAGCTTTCTTT.

This chain joins TRBV7-8 and TRBJ2-2, with TRBD1 identical over 7 bases. Germline-derived CDR1 and CDR2 are SGHVS and FQNEAQ. V shed 3 bases and J 3 bases; nucleotides not matched to a gene: 7. The CDR3 consists of 16 residues. CDR3: CASSFGQGVDTGELFF. The DNA of the CDR3 is TGTGCCAGCAGCTTTGGGCAGGGGGTAGACACCGGGGAGCTGTTTTTT.

The chain carries TRBV7-9 and TRBJ1-1; no clear D gene. Germline V gene sequence: CDR1 SEHNR, CDR2 FQNEAQ (reference sequence). The CDR3 totals 17 residues. V was trimmed by 1 base and J by 2 bases, leaving 17 bases between them. CDR3 residues: CASSLGTIGYGNTEAFF. CDR3 nucleotides: TGTGCCAGCAGCTTAGGTACTATAGGCTACGGAAACACTGAAGCTTTCTTT.

The chain employs TRBV11-2 and TRBJ2-2; 10 positions match TRBD1. Trimming took 5 bases from V and 6 from J; bases not matched to a gene: 6. Per germline, CDR1 SGHAT and CDR2 FQNNGV. This CDR3 has 15 residues. CDR3 DNA sequence: TGTGCCAGCAGCCACCGGGACAGGGGTTCCGGGGAGCTGTTTTTT. Protein product: CASSHRDRGSGELFF.

V usage is TRBV7-8 and J usage is TRBJ2-7; D is uncertain. This CDR3 has 11 amino acids. Germline CDR1 reads SGHVS; CDR2 reads FQNEAQ. With 5 bases removed from V and 1 base from J, the gap between germline ends came to 3 bases. DNA for the CDR3: TGTGCCAGCAGCACATCCTACGAGCAGTACTTC. It translates to CASSTSYEQYF.